The present T cell receptor (beta chain) was sequenced within a study of blood T cell repertoires in COVID-19 (dated by TCRdb to the early 2020s). With respect to the entire study: Samples from collaborators originated in the United States, Italy and Spain and spanned both the acute and convalescent phases of COVID-19. The prospective study material was composed of cDNA or gDNA derived from T cells, B-cell-depleted T cells, or PBMCs. The dataset comprised deeply sampled blood TCRbeta repertoires from subjects exposed to, actively infected with, or recovered from COVID-19. A freely available public database, intended as a resource for researchers studying the immune response to SARS-CoV-2, is where the repertoires were released. The samples were drawn from the first 160 participants of the ongoing ImmuneRACE study and from 950 to 1,500 subjects provided by 6 global collaborators. A de-identified subject ID, COVID-19 status, age in years and sex were almost always included in the sample metadata. Where available, HLA class I and class II types were obtained from metadata supplied by the sample provider rather than from assay-based typing. Overall results and qualifications from the work: The quantity of clinical and demographic metadata differed by source and by participant and was supplied without curation.

Each collaborating institution followed its own protocols to collect whole blood in K2EDTA tubes. Collaborator samples were shipped for TCRbeta analysis as frozen whole blood, isolated PBMCs, or DNA extracted from either sample type. Taken from the germline V gene (reference sequence), the CDR1 and CDR2 loops are SGHNT and YYREEE. The CDR3 numbers 14 residues from cysteine through phenylalanine. Only the CDR3 DNA stays, 42 bases, in frame from base 1. Compared with germline, V lacks 4 bases and J lacks 8 bases; bases without a gene match: 7. The immunoSEQ Assay, a bias-controlled multiplex PCR, was used to amplify TCRbeta CDR3 regions from genomic DNA. The paper's processing steps were these. The number of nucleated cells in each sample was estimated from the amplification of reference gene primers within the assay. To quantify the absolute abundance of each unique TCRbeta CDR3 rearrangement, sequence reads were collapsed and filtered. For each sample, productive Simpson clonality was calculated by taking the square root of Simpson's diversity index across productive rearrangements. The immuneACCESS repertoire file appears here via TCRdb, limited to in-frame rearrangements. These files lack a portion of the clones; in checked studies, under half of the deficit traces to unresolved V genes, and the cause of the others is not known. For V, J and clone size, that table is used; D and trimming come from the DNA. Counted in this sample were roughly 250,000 clones; around four fifths of them appeared once. The top ten constitute roughly 4.2% of the sample.

This clone came up once. Its antigen specificity is not known. No much larger clone exists at a distance of one base, and base qualities are not known. The sample taken for sequencing was peripheral blood. This chain is built from TRBV5-4 and TRBJ1-4, and TRBD1 matches 8 of the central bases. This TCR came from a woman aged 40 to 50 with active or convalescent COVID-19. The DNA reads TGTGCCAGCAGCCTGGACAGGGTGGGGGAAAAACTGTTTTTT. This sequence encodes CASSLDRVGEKLFF.